The clone carrying this T cell receptor (beta chain) was detected a few times. No antigen is known for it. This entry is derived from a study of T cell responses to AZD1222 COVID-19 vaccine. Study results and limitations: At study baseline, merely several AZD1222 recipients were seropositive. Repertoire sampling occurred only after the peak T cell response.

Clones were read by immunoSEQ multiplex PCR, and TCRdb kept only the in-frame ones, dropping some. The sample yields about 35,000 clones, 75% to 90% seen once. CDR1 MNHEY and CDR2 SVGAGI come from the germline V gene. V was trimmed by 9 bases and J by 0 bases, leaving 12 bases between them. This CDR3 spans 15 amino acids. The clonotype was recovered from an adult in good health. This chain joins TRBV6-5 and TRBJ2-6; D uncertain. The sequencing here drew on peripheral blood, taken on day 0 of AZD1222 vaccination. CDR3 coding DNA: TGTGCCAGTATTTCACTAAGCTCTGGGGCCAACGTCCTGACTTTC. Protein: CASISLSSGANVLTF.